Shown below are 3 T cell receptor beta chains from a single sample sequenced in a study of Ad26.COV2.S vaccination and SARS-CoV-2 variants. TCRdb's copy holds only in-frame clones and misses some; the assay was immunoSEQ multiplex PCR. Of about 380,000 clones in the sample, roughly four fifths were seen once. Stated treatment: about 20 received Ad26.COV2.S at low or high dose, single or two shots; a few received placebo; per-sample allocation not given. Repertoires come from day 63 after the first vaccine or placebo injection. The source was peripheral blood, collected in a trial of Ad26.COV2.S vaccine versus placebo. The source is a person between 18 and 65 years old who received the Ad26.COV2.S COVID-19 vaccine or a placebo.

The chain employs TRBV5-6 and TRBJ2-3; weak D call: TRBD2 (5 bases). Trimming shortened V by 4 bases and J by 5 bases, and 8 bases separated the two germline ends. This CDR3 has 12 amino acids. In germline, CDR1 is SGHDT, CDR2 YYEEEE. For the CDR3, the DNA is TGTGCCAGCAGCCCTGGAGGAGATACGCAGTATTTT. It yields the protein CASSPGGDTQYF.

V and J are TRBV13 and TRBJ2-1, with 7 bases that match TRBD1. Germline CDR1 and CDR2: PRHDT and FYEKMQ (reference sequence). This CDR3 comprises 13 residues. With V trimmed by 4 bases and J by 10 bases, 7 bases remained unmatched. The CDR3 bases are TGTGCCAGCAGCTCATCAGACAGGGACGAGCAGTTCTTC. Residues: CASSSSDRDEQFF.

The CDR3 region is CAWSGRQGRNTEAFF. The CDR3 region has the DNA TGTGCCTGGAGTGGAAGACAGGGAAGGAACACTGAAGCTTTCTTT. The chain carries TRBV30 and TRBJ1-1; 7 bases are a match to TRBD1. The V gene's germline CDR1 is GTSNPN and CDR2 SVGIG (reference sequence). The CDR3 covers 15 residues. V lost 1 base and J lost 1; bases outside the gene matches: 6.